A single sample is the source of the 6 T cell receptor beta chains below, sequenced in a study of blood T cell repertoires in COVID-19. The assay was immunoSEQ multiplex PCR, and TCRdb's table has in-frame clones only and misses some. The table has some 160,000 clones, roughly 81% seen once. Material for sequencing was peripheral blood. The receptor set was obtained from a woman older than 75 with COVID-19, enrolled during active disease.

V usage is TRBV3-1 (or the pseudogene TRBV3-2) and J usage is TRBJ2-7; 7 positions match TRBD2. CDR1 and CDR2 (germline): LGHDT, YNNKEL (reference sequence). CDR3 size: 15 residues. Trimming at V came to 4 bases and at J to 5 bases, leaving 11 bases not matched to a gene. CDR3 in amino acids: CASSRLNGGENEQYF. For the CDR3, the DNA is TGTGCCAGCAGCCGTTTGAATGGGGGGGAGAACGAGCAGTACTTC.

The V call is TRBV11-2, the J call TRBJ2-1; 9 bases align to TRBD2. This CDR3 comprises 17 residues. The trim removed 0 bases at V and 9 bases at J, leaving 12 bases unmatched. Germline V gene sequence: CDR1 SGHAT, CDR2 FQNNGV. In nucleotides, the CDR3 is TGTGCCAGCAGCTTAGAAGTTTTGGCGGGAGGGGTAGTTGAGCAGTTCTTC. Residues: CASSLEVLAGGVVEQFF.

The genes are TRBV2 and TRBJ1-1, with 10 bases fitting TRBD1. J was trimmed by 3 bases and V by 4 bases; bases with no gene match: 2. Per the germline V gene, CDR1 is SNHLY and CDR2 is FYNNEI. The CDR3 length is 14 residues. CDR3 in amino acids: CASSGQGAYTEAFF. The CDR3 bases are TGTGCCAGCAGTGGACAGGGGGCGTACACTGAAGCTTTCTTT.

This clone has a handful of counts. The chain joins TRBV7-9 to TRBJ1-6; TRBD1 matches at 7 bases. Germline-derived CDR1 and CDR2 are SEHNR and FQNEAQ (reference sequence). The CDR3 length is 17 residues. With V trimmed by 1 base and J by 5 bases, 8 bases remained unmatched. The CDR3 nucleotides are TGTGCCAGCAGCTTAGGGCAGGGGGGACGTGATAATTCACCCCTCCACTTT. Translated, it gives CASSLGQGGRDNSPLHF.

The rearrangement joins TRBV29-1 to TRBJ2-5; 14 nucleotides agree with TRBD2. Germline values: CDR1 SQVTM, CDR2 ANQGSEA. The CDR3 has 13 residues. The V gene end was trimmed by 7 bases and the J gene end by 3 bases; junction bases not matched to a gene: 1. The CDR3 DNA reads TGCAGCGGGGGACTAGCGGGAGAAGAGACCCAGTACTTC. This gives the protein CSGGLAGEETQYF.

This clone was seen just once. V usage is TRBV5-1 and J usage is TRBJ2-1, with 8 bases matching TRBD1. Germline CDR1 and CDR2: SGHRS and YFSETQ. This CDR3 has 15 residues. V shed 3 bases, J shed 0 bases, and the junction held 2 bases outside the gene matches. As DNA, the CDR3 is TGCGCCAGCAGCTCCGGGACAGGCTCCTACAATGAGCAGTTCTTC. Amino acid sequence: CASSSGTGSYNEQFF. Variable domain in full (rest from reference TRBV5-1 and TRBJ2-1): KAGVTQTPRYLIKTRGQQVTLSCSPISGHRSVSWYQQTPGQGLQFLFEYFSETQRNKGNFPGRFSGRQFSNSRSEMNVSTLELGDSALYLCASSSGTGSYNEQFFGPGTRLTVL.